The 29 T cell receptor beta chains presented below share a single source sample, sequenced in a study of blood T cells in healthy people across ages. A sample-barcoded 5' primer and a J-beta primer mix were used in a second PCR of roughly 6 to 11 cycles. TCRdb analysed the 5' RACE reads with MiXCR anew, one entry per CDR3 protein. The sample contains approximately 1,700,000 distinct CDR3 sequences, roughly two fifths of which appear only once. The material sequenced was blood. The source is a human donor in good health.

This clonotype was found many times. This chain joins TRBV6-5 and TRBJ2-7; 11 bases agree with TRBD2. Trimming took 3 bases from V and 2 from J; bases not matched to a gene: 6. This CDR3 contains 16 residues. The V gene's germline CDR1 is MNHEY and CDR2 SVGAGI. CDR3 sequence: CASSYSLAGGAYEQYF. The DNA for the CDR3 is TGTGCCAGCAGTTATTCCCTAGCGGGGGGTGCCTACGAGCAGTACTTC.

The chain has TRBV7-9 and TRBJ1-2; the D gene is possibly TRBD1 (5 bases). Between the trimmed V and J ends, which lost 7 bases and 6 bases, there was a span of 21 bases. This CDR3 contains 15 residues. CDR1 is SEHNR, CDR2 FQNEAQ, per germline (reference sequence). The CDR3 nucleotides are TGTGCCAGCATCGGGGGGGTAGGTTTTAAGGATGGCTACACCTTC. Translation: CASIGGVGFKDGYTF.

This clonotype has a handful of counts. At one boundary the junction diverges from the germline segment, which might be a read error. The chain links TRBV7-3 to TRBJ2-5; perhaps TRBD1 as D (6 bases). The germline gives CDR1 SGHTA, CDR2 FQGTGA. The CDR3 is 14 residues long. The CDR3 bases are TGTGCCAGCAGTTTAACAGGGATAGAAGAGACCCAGTACTTC. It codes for CASSLTGIEETQYF. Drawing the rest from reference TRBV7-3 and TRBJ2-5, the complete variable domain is GAGVSQTPSNKVTEKGKYVELRCDPISGHTALYWYRQSLGQGPEFLIYFQGTGAADDSGLPNDRFFAVRPEGSVSTLKIQRTERGDSAVYLCASSLTGIEETQYFGPGTRLLVL.

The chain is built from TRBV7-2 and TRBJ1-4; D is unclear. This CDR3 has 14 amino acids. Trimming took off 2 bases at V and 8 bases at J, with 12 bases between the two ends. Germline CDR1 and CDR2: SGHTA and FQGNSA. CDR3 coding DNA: TGTGCCAGCAGCTTATCCAACGAACAGGAAAAACTGTTTTTT. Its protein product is CASSLSNEQEKLFF.

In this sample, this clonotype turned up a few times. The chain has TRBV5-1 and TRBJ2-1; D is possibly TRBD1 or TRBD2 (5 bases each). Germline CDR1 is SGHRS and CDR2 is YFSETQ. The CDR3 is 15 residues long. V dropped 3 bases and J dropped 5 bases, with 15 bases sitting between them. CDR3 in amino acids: CASSSGLRGDNEQFF. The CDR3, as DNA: TGCGCCAGCAGCTCCGGCCTTAGAGGGGACAATGAGCAGTTCTTC.

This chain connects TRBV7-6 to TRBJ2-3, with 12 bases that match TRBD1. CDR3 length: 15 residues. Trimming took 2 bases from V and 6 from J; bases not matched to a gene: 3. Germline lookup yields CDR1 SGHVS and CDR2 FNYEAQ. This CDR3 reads CASSLPGTGGDTQYF. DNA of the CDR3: TGTGCCAGCAGCTTACCCGGGACAGGGGGCGATACGCAGTATTTT.

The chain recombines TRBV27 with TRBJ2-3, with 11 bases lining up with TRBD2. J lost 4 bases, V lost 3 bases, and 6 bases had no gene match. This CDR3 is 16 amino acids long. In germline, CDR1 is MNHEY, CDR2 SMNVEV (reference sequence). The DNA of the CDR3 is TGTGCCAGCAGTTTCCCCGATAGCGGGGGGGCAGATACGCAGTATTTT. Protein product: CASSFPDSGGADTQYF.

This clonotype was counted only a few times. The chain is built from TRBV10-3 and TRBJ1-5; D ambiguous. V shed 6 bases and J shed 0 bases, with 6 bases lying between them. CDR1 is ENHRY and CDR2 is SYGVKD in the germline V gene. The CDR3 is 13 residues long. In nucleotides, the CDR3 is TGTGCCATCAGCTCCCTTAGCAATCAGCCCCAGCATTTT. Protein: CAISSLSNQPQHF.

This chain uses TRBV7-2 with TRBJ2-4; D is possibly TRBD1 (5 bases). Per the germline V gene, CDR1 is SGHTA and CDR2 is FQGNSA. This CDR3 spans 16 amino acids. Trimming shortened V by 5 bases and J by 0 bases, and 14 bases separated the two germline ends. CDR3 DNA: TGTGCCAGCAGCGACCACAGGTTTATAGCCAAAAACATTCAGTACTTC. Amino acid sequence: CASSDHRFIAKNIQYF.

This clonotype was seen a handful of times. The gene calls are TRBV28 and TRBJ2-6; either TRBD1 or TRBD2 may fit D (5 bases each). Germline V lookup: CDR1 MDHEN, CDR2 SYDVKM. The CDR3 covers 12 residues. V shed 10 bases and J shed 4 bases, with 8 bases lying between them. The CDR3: CAIEGGANVLTF. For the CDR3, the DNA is TGTGCCATCGAGGGGGGGGCCAACGTCCTGACTTTC.

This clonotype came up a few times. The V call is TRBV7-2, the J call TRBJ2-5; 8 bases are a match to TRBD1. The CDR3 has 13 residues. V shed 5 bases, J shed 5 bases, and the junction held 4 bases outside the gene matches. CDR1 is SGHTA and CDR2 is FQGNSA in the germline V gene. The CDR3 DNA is TGTGCCAGCAGCCCATGGACAGGGGAGACCCAGTACTTC. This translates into CASSPWTGETQYF. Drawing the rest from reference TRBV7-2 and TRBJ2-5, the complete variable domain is GAGVSQSPSNKVTEKGKDVELRCDPISGHTALYWYRQSLGQGLEFLIYFQGNSAPDKSGLPSDRFSAERTGGSVSTLTIQRTQQEDSAVYLCASSPWTGETQYFGPGTRLLVL.

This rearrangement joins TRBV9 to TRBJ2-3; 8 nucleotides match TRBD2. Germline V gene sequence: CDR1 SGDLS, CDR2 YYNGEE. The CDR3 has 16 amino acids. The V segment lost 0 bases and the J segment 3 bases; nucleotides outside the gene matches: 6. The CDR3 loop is CASSVEPGGGTDTQYF. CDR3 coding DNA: TGTGCCAGCAGCGTAGAACCGGGAGGGGGGACAGATACGCAGTATTTT. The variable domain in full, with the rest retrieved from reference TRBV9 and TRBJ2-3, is DSGVTQTPKHLITATGQRVTLRCSPRSGDLSVYWYQQSLDQGLQFLIQYYNGEERAKGNILERFSAQQFPDLHSELNLSSLELGDSALYFCASSVEPGGGTDTQYFGPGTRLTVL.

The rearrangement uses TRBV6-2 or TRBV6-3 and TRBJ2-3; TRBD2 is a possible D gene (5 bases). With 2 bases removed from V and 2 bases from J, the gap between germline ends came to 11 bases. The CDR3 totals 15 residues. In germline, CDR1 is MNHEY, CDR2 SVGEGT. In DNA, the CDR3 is TGTGCCAGCAGTTACCTGACTATGTCCACAGATACGCAGTATTTT. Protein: CASSYLTMSTDTQYF.

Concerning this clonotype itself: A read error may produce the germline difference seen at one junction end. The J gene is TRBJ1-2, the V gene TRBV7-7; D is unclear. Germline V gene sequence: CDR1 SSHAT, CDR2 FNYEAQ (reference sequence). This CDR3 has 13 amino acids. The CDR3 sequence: CASSPISPEGYTF. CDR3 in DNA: TGTGCTAGCAGCCCGATCTCTCCCGAGGGCTACACCTTC.

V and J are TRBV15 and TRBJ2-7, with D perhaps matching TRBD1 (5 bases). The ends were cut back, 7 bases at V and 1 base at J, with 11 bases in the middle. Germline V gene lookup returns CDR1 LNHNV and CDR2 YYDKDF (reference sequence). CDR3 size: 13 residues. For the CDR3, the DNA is TGTGCCACCAAAATGACAGAGTCCTACGAGCAGTACTTC. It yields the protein CATKMTESYEQYF.

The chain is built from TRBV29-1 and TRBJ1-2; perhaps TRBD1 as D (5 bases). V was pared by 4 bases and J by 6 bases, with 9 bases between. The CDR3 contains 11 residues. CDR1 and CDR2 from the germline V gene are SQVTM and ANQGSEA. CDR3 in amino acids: CSVGRVNGYTF. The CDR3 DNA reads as TGCAGCGTTGGCAGGGTTAATGGCTACACCTTC.

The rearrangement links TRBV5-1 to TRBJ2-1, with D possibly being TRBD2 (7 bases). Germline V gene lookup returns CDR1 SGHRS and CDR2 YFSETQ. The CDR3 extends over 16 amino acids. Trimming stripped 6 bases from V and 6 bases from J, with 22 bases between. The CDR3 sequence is CASNLGGGGRSNEQFF. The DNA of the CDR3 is TGCGCCAGCAACCTGGGTGGCGGGGGCCGGAGCAATGAGCAGTTCTTC.

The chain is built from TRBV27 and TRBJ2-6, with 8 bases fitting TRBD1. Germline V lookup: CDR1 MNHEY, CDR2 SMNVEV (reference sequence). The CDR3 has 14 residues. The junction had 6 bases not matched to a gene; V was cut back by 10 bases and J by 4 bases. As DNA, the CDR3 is TGTGCCACTAGACAGGGGAGGGGGGCCAACGTCCTGACTTTC. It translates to CATRQGRGANVLTF.

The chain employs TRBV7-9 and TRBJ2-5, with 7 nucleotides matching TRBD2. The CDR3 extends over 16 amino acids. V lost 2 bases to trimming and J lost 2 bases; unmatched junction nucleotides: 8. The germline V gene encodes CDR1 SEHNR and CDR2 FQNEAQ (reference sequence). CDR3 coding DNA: TGTGCCAGCAGCTTAATTGGTAGCGGGTATCAAGAGACCCAGTACTTC. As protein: CASSLIGSGYQETQYF.

For the CDR3, the DNA is TGTGCCAGCAGTTGGGGGACTAGCGGGAGCAATGAGCAGTTCTTC. This translates into CASSWGTSGSNEQFF. This chain connects TRBV6-2 or TRBV6-3 to TRBJ2-1, with 14 bases aligning to TRBD2. In germline, CDR1 is MNHEY, CDR2 SVGEGT. With V trimmed by 4 bases and J by 6 bases, 2 bases remained unmatched. This CDR3 contains 15 residues.

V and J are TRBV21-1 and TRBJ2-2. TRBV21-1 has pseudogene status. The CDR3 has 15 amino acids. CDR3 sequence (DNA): TGTGCCAGCAAAGGTTTACGAGGGAACACCGGGGAGCTGTTTTTT. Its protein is CASKGLRGNTGELFF.

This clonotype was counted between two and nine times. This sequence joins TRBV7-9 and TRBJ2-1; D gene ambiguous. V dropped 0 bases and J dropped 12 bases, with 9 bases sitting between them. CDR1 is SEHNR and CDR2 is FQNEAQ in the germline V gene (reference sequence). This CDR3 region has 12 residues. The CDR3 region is CASSLAPRGQFF. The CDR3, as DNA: TGTGCCAGCAGCTTAGCCCCGCGCGGGCAGTTCTTC.

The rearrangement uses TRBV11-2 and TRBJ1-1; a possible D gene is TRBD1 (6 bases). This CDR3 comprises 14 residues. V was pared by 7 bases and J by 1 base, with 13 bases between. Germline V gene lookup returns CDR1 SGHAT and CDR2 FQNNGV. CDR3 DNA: TGTGCCAGCACCACGACAGGCGAGAACACTGAAGCTTTCTTT. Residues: CASTTTGENTEAFF.

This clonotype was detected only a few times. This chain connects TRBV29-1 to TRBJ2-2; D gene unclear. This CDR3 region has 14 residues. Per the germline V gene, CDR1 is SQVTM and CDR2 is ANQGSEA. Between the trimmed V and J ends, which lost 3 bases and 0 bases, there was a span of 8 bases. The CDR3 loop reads CSVENRTNTGELFF. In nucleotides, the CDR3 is TGCAGCGTTGAGAATCGCACGAACACCGGGGAGCTGTTTTTT.

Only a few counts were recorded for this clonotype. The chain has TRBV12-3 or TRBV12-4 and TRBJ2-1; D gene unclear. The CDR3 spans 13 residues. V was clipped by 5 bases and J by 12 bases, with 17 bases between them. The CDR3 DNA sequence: TGTGCCAGCAGTCCCGAGGACCACAACGGGCAGTTCTTC. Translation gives CASSPEDHNGQFF.

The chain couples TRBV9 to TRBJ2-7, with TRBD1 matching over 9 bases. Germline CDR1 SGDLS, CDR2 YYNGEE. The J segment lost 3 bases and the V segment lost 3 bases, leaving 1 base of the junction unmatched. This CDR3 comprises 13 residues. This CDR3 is CASSGQGVYEQYF. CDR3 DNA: TGTGCCAGCAGCGGACAGGGGGTCTACGAGCAGTACTTC.

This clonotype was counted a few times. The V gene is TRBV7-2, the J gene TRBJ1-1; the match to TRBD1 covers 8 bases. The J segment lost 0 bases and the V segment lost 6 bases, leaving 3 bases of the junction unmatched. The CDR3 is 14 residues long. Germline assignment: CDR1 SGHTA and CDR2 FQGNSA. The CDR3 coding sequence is TGTGCCAGCAGTGTGGACAGGGTGAACACTGAAGCTTTCTTT. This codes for CASSVDRVNTEAFF. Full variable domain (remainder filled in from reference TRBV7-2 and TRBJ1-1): GAGVSQSPSNKVTEKGKDVELRCDPISGHTALYWYRQSLGQGLEFLIYFQGNSAPDKSGLPSDRFSAERTGGSVSTLTIQRTQQEDSAVYLCASSVDRVNTEAFFGQGTRLTVV.

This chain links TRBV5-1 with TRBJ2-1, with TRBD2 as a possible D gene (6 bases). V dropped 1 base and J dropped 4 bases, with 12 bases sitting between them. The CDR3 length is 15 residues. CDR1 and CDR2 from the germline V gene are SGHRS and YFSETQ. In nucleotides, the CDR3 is TGCGCCAGCAGCTTGTTGGGGGGTCTTTACAATGAGCAGTTCTTC. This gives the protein CASSLLGGLYNEQFF.

The CDR3 spells CASSFGTGVNGYTF. The DNA for the CDR3 is TGTGCCAGCAGCTTCGGGACGGGCGTTAATGGCTACACCTTC. The chain joins TRBV13 to TRBJ1-2, with D perhaps matching TRBD1 (5 bases). This CDR3 spans 14 amino acids. The germline CDR1 and CDR2 sequences are PRHDT and FYEKMQ (reference sequence). V lost 3 bases to trimming and J lost 6 bases, with 14 bases between them.